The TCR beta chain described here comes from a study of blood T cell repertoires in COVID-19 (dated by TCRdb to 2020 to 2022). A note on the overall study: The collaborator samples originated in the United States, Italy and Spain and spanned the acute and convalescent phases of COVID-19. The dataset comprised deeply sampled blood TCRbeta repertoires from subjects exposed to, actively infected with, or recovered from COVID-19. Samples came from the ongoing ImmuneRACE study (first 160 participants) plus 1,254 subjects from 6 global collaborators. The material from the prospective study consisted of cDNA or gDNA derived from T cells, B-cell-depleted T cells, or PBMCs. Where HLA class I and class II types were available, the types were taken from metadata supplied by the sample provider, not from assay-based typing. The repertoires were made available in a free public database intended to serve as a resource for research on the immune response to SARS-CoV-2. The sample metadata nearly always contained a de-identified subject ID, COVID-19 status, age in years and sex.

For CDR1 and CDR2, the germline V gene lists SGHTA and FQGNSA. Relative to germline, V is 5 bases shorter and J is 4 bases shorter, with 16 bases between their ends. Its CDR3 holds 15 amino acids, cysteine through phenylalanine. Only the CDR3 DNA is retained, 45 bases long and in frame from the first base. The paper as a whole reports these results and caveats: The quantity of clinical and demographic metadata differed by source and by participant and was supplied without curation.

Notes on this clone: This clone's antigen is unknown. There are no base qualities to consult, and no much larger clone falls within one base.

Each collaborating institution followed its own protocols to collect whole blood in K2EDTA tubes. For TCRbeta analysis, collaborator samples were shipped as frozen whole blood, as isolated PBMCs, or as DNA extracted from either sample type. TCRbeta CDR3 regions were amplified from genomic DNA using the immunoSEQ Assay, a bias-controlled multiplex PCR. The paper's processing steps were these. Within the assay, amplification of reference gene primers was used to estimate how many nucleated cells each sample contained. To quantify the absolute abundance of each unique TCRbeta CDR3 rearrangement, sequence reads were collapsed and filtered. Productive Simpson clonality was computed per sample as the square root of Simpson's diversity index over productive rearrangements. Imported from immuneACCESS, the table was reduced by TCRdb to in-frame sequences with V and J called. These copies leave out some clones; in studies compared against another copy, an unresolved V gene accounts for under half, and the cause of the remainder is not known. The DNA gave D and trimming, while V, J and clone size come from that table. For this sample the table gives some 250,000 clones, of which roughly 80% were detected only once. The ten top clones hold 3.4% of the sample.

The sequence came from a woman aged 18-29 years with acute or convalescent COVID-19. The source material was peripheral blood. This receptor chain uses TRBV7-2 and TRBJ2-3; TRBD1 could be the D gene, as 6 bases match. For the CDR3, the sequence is CASSRGSKGADTQYF. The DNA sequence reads TGTGCCAGCAGCAGGGGGTCTAAAGGAGCAGATACGCAGTATTTT.